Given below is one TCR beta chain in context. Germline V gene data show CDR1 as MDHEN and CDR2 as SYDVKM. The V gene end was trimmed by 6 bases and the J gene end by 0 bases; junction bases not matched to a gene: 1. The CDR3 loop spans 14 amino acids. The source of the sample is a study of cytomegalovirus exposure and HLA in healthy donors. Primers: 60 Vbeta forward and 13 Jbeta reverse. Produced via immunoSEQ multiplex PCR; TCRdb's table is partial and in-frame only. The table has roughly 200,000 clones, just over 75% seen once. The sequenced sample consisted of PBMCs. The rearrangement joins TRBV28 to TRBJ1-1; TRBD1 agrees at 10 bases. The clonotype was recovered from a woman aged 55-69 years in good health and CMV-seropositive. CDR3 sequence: CASRTGGMNTEAFF. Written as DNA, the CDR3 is TGTGCCAGCAGGACAGGGGGCATGAACACTGAAGCTTTCTTT.